This TCR beta chain emerged from a study of T cell repertoires in cytomegalovirus infection (dated by TCRdb to the late 2010s). Study-level background: Donor HLA type was relevant to the analysis, because carriage of CMV infection together with the matching HLA type was indicated by public TCR beta signatures. What the authors observed across the whole study: The ex vivo response was dominated by HLA-C-restricted CMV-specific TCR beta clonotypes, which also provided the single most frequent clonotype in two of eight donors. In both this cohort and an independent cohort of 352 donors, the cumulative frequency of public TCR beta family members distinguished carriers of CMV infection plus the relevant HLA type.

The sequencing machine was an Illumina HiSeq 1500. TCRdb itself trimmed the public reads at Q25 with fastp, ran MiXCR and retained productive beta chains. Each entry merges the rows of one CDR3 protein and shows their most common DNA and genes. The sample table contains around 530,000 distinct CDR3 sequences; only one count was recorded for around 27% of them. Of the sample, roughly 13% falls within the top ten clones. Reading from cysteine to phenylalanine, the CDR3 counts 14 amino acids. Only the CDR3 DNA stays, 42 bases, in frame from base 1. The germline V gene (reference sequence) provides CDR1 SGHNT and CDR2 YYREEE. V gives up 3 bases and J gives up 4 bases, and the segment between their germline ends measures 11 bases. A note on this clonotype: Its antigen is not yet known. Qualities for individual bases were not recorded, and no much larger clone is one base off.

The chain links TRBV5-4 with TRBJ2-1, and perhaps TRBD1 as D gene, on 6 matching bases. The receptor comes from a human donor in good health (CMV status not recorded). Some clones in this sample may be carry-over from other donors' samples. Sequencing was done on a sample of PBMCs. CDR3 region: CASSSEGGYNEQFF. The DNA sequence reads TGTGCCAGCAGCTCTGAAGGGGGTTACAATGAGCAGTTCTTC. The reference TRBV5-4 and TRBJ2-1 proteins fill in what lies around the CDR3, so the full variable domain reads ETGVTQSPTHLIKTRGQQVTLRCSSQSGHNTVSWYQQALGQGPQFIFQYYREEENGRGNFPPRFSGLQFPNYSSELNVNALELDDSALYLCASSSEGGYNEQFFGPGTRLTVL.